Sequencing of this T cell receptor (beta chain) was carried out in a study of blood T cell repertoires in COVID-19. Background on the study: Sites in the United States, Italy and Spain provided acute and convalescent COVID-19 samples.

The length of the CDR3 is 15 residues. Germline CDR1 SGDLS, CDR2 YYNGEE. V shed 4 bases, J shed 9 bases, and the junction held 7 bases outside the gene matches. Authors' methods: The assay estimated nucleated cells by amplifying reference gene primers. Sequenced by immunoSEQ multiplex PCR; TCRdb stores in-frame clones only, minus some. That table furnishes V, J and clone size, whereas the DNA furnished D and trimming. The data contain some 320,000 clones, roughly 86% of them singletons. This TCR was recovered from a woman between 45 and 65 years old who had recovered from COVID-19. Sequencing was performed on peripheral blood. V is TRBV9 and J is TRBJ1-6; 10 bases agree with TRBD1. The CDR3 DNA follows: TGTGCCAGCAGCCAACTGGGACAGGGGAGTTCACCCCTCCACTTT. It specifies CASSQLGQGSSPLHF.